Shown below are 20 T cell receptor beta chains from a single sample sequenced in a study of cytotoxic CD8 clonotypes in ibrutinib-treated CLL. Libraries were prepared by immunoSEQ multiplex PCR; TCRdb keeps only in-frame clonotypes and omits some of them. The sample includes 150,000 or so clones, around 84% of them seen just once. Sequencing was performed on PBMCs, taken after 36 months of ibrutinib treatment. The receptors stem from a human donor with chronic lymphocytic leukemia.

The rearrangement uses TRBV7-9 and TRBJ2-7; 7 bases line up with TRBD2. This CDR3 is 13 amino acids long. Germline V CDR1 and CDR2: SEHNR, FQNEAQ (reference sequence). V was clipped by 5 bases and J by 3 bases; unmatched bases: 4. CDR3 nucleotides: TGTGCCAGCAGCCTAGGGACTAACTACGAGCAGTACTTC. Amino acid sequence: CASSLGTNYEQYF.

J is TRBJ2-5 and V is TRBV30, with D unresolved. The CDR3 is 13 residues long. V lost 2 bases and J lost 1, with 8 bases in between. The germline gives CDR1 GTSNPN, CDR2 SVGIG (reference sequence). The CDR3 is CAWSQAFQETQYF. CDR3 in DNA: TGTGCCTGGAGTCAGGCCTTCCAAGAGACCCAGTACTTC. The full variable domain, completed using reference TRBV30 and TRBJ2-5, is SQTIHQWPATLVQPVGSPLSLECTVEGTSNPNLYWYRQAAGRGLQLLFYSVGIGQISSEVPQNLSASRPQDRQFILSSKKLLLSDSGFYLCAWSQAFQETQYFGPGTRLLVL.

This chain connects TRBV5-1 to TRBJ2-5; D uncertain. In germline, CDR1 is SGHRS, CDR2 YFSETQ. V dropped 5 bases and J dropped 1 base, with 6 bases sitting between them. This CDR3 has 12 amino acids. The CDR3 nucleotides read TGCGCCAGCAGGTCCAGCCAAGAGACCCAGTACTTC. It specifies CASRSSQETQYF. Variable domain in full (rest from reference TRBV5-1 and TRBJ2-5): KAGVTQTPRYLIKTRGQQVTLSCSPISGHRSVSWYQQTPGQGLQFLFEYFSETQRNKGNFPGRFSGRQFSNSRSEMNVSTLELGDSALYLCASRSSQETQYFGPGTRLLVL.

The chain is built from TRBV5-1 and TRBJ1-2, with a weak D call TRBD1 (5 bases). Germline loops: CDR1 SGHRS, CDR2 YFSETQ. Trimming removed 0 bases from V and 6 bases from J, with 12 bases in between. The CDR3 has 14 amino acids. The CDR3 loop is CASSLVGPQNGYTF. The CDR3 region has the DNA TGCGCCAGCAGCTTGGTGGGGCCCCAAAATGGCTACACCTTC.

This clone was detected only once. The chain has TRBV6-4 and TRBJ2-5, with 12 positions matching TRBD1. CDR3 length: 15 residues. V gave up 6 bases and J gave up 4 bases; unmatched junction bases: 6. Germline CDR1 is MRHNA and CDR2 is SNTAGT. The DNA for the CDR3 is TGTGCCAGCAGCCCGGGACAGGGGGCATCAGAGACCCAGTACTTC. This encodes CASSPGQGASETQYF.

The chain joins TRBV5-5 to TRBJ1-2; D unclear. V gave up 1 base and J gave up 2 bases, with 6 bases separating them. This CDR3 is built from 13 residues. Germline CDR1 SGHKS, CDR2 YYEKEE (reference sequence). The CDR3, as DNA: TGTGCCAGCAGCTTGCAGGAAAACTATGGCTACACCTTC. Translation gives CASSLQENYGYTF.

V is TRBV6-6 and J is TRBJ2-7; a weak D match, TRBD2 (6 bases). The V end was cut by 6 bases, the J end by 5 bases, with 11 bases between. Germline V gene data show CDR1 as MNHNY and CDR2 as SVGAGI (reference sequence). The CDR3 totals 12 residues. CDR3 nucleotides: TGTGCCAGCAGGATCCCGGGAGACGAGCAGTACTTC. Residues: CASRIPGDEQYF.

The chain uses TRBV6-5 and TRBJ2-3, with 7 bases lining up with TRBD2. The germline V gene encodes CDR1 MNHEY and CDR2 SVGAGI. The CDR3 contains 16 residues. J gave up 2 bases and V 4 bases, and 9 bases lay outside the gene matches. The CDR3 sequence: CASSWGAGRYTDTQYF. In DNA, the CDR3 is TGTGCCAGCAGTTGGGGAGCGGGGAGATACACAGATACGCAGTATTTT.

The CDR3 loop reads CASSRGQANVLTF. The CDR3 nucleotides are TGTGCCAGTAGCAGGGGACAGGCCAACGTCCTGACTTTC. J is TRBJ2-6 and V is TRBV19; the D gene is possibly TRBD1 (6 bases). This CDR3 is 13 amino acids long. CDR1 is LNHDA, CDR2 SQIVND, per germline (reference sequence). V shed 6 bases and J shed 6 bases, with 9 bases lying between them.

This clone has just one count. The CDR3 DNA reads TGTGCCAGCAGTTACGGGCAGGGGAAAGACTATGGCTACACCTTC. Translation gives CASSYGQGKDYGYTF. The genes are TRBV6-6 and TRBJ1-2, with D tentatively TRBD1 (6 bases). Germline lookup yields CDR1 MNHNY and CDR2 SVGAGI (reference sequence). Trimming left V 2 bases short and J 3 bases short, with 13 bases between. The CDR3 runs to 15 residues.

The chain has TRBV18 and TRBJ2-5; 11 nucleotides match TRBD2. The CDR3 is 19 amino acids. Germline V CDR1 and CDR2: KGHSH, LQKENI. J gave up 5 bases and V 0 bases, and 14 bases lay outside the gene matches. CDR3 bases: TGTGCCAGCTCACCACCGGGGGCCCTAGCGGGAGGAAAGTGGGAGACCCAGTACTTC. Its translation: CASSPPGALAGGKWETQYF.

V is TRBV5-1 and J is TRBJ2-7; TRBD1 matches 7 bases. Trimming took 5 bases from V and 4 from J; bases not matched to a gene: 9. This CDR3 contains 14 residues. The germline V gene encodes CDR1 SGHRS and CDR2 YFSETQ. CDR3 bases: TGCGCCAGCAGACGGACAGGCCTTCAGTACGAGCAGTACTTC. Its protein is CASRRTGLQYEQYF.

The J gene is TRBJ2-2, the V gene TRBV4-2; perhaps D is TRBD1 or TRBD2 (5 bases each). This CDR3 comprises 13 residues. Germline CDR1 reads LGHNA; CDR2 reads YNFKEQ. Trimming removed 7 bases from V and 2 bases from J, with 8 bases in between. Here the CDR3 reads CASKGPNTGELFF. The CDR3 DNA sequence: TGTGCCAGCAAGGGACCCAACACCGGGGAGCTGTTTTTT.

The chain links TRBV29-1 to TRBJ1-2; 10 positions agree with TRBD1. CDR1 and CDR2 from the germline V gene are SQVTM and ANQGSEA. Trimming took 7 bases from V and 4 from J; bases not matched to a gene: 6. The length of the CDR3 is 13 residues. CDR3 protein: CSGSGQGIYGYTF. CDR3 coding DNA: TGCAGCGGTTCGGGACAGGGGATCTATGGCTACACCTTC. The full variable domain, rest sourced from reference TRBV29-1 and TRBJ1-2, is SAVISQKPSRDICQRGTSLTIQCQVDSQVTMMFWYRQQPGQSLTLIATANQGSEATYESGFVIDKFPISRPNLTFSTLTVSNMSPEDSSIYLCSGSGQGIYGYTFGSGTRLTVV.

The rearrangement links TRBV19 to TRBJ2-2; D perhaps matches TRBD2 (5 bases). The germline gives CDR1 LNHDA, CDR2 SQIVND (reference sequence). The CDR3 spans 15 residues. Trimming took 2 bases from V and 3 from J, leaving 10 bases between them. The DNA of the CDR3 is TGTGCCAGTAGTATACGCCGGACTTACACCGGGGAGCTGTTTTTT. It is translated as CASSIRRTYTGELFF. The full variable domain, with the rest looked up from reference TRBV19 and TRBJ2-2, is DGGITQSPKYLFRKEGQNVTLSCEQNLNHDAMYWYRQDPGQGLRLIYYSQIVNDFQKGDIAEGYSVSREKKESFPLTVTSAQKNPTAFYLCASSIRRTYTGELFFGEGSRLTVL.

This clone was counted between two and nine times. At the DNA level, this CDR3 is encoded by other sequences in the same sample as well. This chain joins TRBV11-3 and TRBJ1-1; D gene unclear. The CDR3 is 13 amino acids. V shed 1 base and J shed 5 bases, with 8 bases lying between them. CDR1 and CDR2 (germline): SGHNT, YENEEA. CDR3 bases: TGTGCCAGCAGCTTAGGCCTGGGGACTGAAGCTTTCTTT. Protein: CASSLGLGTEAFF. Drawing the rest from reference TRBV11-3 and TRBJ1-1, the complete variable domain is EAGVVQSPRYKIIEKKQPVAFWCNPISGHNTLYWYLQNLGQGPELLIRYENEEAVDDSQLPKDRFSAERLKGVDSTLKIQPAELGDSAVYLCASSLGLGTEAFFGQGTRLTVV.

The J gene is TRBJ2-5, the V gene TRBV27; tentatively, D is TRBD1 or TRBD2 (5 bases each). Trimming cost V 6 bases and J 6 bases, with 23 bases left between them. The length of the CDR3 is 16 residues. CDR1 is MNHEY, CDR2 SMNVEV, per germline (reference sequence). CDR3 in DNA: TGTGCCAGCAGCAACACCCCGGACGTCTGGGGACAGACCCAGTACTTC. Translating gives CASSNTPDVWGQTQYF.

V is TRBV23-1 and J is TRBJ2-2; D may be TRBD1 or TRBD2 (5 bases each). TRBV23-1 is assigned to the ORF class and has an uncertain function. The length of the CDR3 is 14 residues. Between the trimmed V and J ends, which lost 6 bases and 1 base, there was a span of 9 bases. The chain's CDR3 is CASSPGRNTGELFF. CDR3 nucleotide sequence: TGCGCCAGCAGCCCGGGACGGAACACCGGGGAGCTGTTTTTT.

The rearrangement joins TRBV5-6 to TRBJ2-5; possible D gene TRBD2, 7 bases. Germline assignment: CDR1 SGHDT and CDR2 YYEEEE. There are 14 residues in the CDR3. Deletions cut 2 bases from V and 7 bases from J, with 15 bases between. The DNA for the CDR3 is TGTGCCAGCAGCTTTACCGGGGGGCAGGGGACCCAGTACTTC. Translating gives CASSFTGGQGTQYF.

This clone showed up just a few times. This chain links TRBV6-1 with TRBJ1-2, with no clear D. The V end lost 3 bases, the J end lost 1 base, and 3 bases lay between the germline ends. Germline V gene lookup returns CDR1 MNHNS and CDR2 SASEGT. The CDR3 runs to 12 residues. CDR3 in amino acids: CASSDVNYGYTF. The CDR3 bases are TGTGCCAGCAGTGATGTTAACTATGGCTACACCTTC.